The 27 T cell receptor beta chains below were found in one sample sequenced in a study of CD8+CD57+ T cells in acquired aplastic anemia. All patients picked for sequencing had shown, by flow cytometry, an expansion of CD8+CD57+ cells. The template used for profiling TCR beta VDJ and CDR3 was genomic DNA. TCRdb reprocessed the reads with MiXCR, giving one entry per CDR3 protein. The profile shows roughly 500,000 distinct CDR3 sequences, about a third of them singletons. Source material: sorted CD4+, CD8+, or CD8+CD57+ T cells (not recorded which) from PBMCs. These receptors all stem from a human donor with aplastic anemia.

This clonotype appeared a few times. The chain uses TRBV19 and TRBJ1-3; D might be TRBD1 (5 bases). Germline V CDR1 and CDR2: LNHDA, SQIVND (reference sequence). This CDR3 is 17 amino acids long. V was clipped by 9 bases and J by 0 bases, with 21 bases between them. The CDR3 is CARLPTQRGSSGNTIYF. Written as DNA, the CDR3 is TGTGCCAGACTACCTACCCAGCGGGGGAGCTCTGGAAACACCATATATTTT.

The chain recombines TRBV12-3 or TRBV12-4 with TRBJ2-7; perhaps TRBD2 as D (7 bases). V lost 4 bases and J lost 4, with 14 bases in between. This CDR3 comprises 14 residues. CDR3 sequence: CASSWDIGGYEQYF. CDR3 coding DNA: TGTGCCAGCAGTTGGGACATCGGGGGGTACGAGCAGTACTTC.

Details on this clonotype: The conserved closing phenylalanine or tryptophan is absent in this CDR3, likely reflecting a read error. The DNA is left out, because the CDR3 cannot be placed on it with certainty; the CDR3 is given as TCRdb lists it. The chain couples TRBV2 to TRBJ1-5. Germline CDR1 SNHLY, CDR2 FYNNEI. The CDR3 sequence runs 8 residues, both termini included. CDR3: CASSPPLL.

The J gene is TRBJ1-3, the V gene TRBV3-1, with D maybe TRBD1 (6 bases). There are 15 residues in the CDR3. Germline V gene lookup returns CDR1 LGHDT and CDR2 YNNKEL (reference sequence). With 1 base removed from V and 4 bases from J, the gap between germline ends came to 11 bases. The CDR3 loop reads CASSQVQGRGNTIYF. Here the CDR3 DNA reads TGTGCCAGCAGCCAAGTGCAGGGGCGGGGAAACACCATATATTTT. The whole variable domain, filled in from reference TRBV3-1 and TRBJ1-3, reads DTAVSQTPKYLVTQMGNDKSIKCEQNLGHDTMYWYKQDSKKFLKIMFSYNNKELIINETVPNRFSPKSPDKAHLNLHINSLELGDSAVYFCASSQVQGRGNTIYFGEGSWLTVV.

The chain recombines TRBV4-2 with TRBJ1-4; 7 positions agree with TRBD1. Trimming at V came to 1 base and at J to 6 bases, leaving 8 bases not matched to a gene. The CDR3 loop spans 16 amino acids. The germline gives CDR1 LGHNA, CDR2 YNFKEQ. CDR3 nucleotides: TGTGCCAGCAGCCAAGGAGGGGACAGTTTCGATGAAAAACTGTTTTTT. This gives the protein CASSQGGDSFDEKLFF.

In its sample, this clonotype was seen a few times. V usage is TRBV9 and J usage is TRBJ2-2; 8 nucleotides line up with TRBD1. CDR3 size: 17 residues. Germline V lookup: CDR1 SGDLS, CDR2 YYNGEE. Trimming at V came to 1 base and at J to 1 base, leaving 6 bases not matched to a gene. The DNA of the CDR3 is TGTGCCAGCAGCGTACTCTCCGGGACAGGGAACACCGGGGAGCTGTTTTTT. The encoded protein is CASSVLSGTGNTGELFF. The complete variable domain, with remaining parts taken from reference TRBV9 and TRBJ2-2, reads DSGVTQTPKHLITATGQRVTLRCSPRSGDLSVYWYQQSLDQGLQFLIQYYNGEERAKGNILERFSAQQFPDLHSELNLSSLELGDSALYFCASSVLSGTGNTGELFFGEGSRLTVL.

This clonotype came up once. The chain carries TRBV29-1 and TRBJ2-7, with 14 bases aligning to TRBD2. The V segment lost 6 bases and the J segment 4 bases; nucleotides outside the gene matches: 2. Germline-derived CDR1 and CDR2 are SQVTM and ANQGSEA. CDR3 length: 13 residues. The CDR3 DNA sequence: TGCAGCGTCGGACTAGCGGGAGGTTACGAGCAGTACTTC. Its protein is CSVGLAGGYEQYF.

In the case of this clonotype: This sequence may be a read error, since a much larger clone differs from it by one base. The rearrangement uses TRBV20-1 and TRBJ1-2, with 9 bases lining up with TRBD1. There are 16 residues in the CDR3. Germline CDR1 DFQATT, CDR2 SNEGSKA (reference sequence). The CDR3 region has the DNA TGCAGTGCTAGTCGGGACAGGGATCGAGCTAACTATGGCCACACCTTC. It yields the protein CSASRDRDRANYGHTF.

This clonotype was counted many times. The chain combines TRBV10-3 with TRBJ2-1; maybe TRBD1 (6 bases). Germline values: CDR1 ENHRY, CDR2 SYGVKD. There are 18 residues in the CDR3. V was clipped by 5 bases and J by 6 bases, with 26 bases between them. The CDR3, as DNA: TGTGCCATCAGTTCAAGAACCCCAGACAGGACCCAACTCAATGAGCAGTTCTTC. Translated: CAISSRTPDRTQLNEQFF.

This clonotype is a singleton in its sample. In DNA form, the CDR3 reads TGTGCCAGCAGCTTGGCCTCAGAGAACACTGAAGCTTTCTTT. This codes for CASSLASENTEAFF. This chain connects TRBV5-4 to TRBJ1-1; D is unclear. The germline CDR1 and CDR2 sequences are SGHNT and YYREEE (reference sequence). The CDR3 loop spans 14 amino acids. V shed 0 bases and J shed 1 base, with 7 bases lying between them.

V and J are TRBV11-2 and TRBJ2-7; TRBD1 matches at 10 bases. This CDR3 comprises 14 residues. Germline lookup yields CDR1 SGHAT and CDR2 FQNNGV. The J segment lost 5 bases and the V segment lost 4 bases, leaving 5 bases of the junction unmatched. CDR3 loop: CASSSPGQGNEQYF. The DNA of the CDR3 is TGTGCCAGCAGCTCGCCGGGACAGGGGAACGAGCAGTACTTC.

This clonotype was counted between two and nine times. The genes are TRBV27 and TRBJ1-5; D remains unclear. The CDR3 contains 14 residues. Germline values: CDR1 MNHEY, CDR2 SMNVEV (reference sequence). The V end was cut by 2 bases, the J end by 1 base, with 6 bases between. The chain's CDR3 is CASSLGESNQPQHF. The CDR3 DNA sequence: TGTGCCAGCAGTTTAGGGGAAAGCAATCAGCCCCAGCATTTT.

CDR3: CASSLTQTGTEAFF. CDR3 in DNA: TGTGCCAGCAGTTTAACTCAGACAGGAACTGAAGCTTTCTTT. The genes are TRBV12-3 or TRBV12-4 and TRBJ1-1; TRBD1 might be the D (6 bases). Between the trimmed V and J ends, which lost 2 bases and 5 bases, there was a span of 12 bases. The CDR3 contains 14 residues.

Comments on this clonotype: Since no conserved phenylalanine or tryptophan closes the CDR3, a read error is the likely cause. The chain combines TRBV4-2 with TRBJ2-5; D might be TRBD2 (6 bases). The CDR3 has 15 amino acids. Germline lookup yields CDR1 LGHNA and CDR2 YNFKEQ. Trimming stripped 1 base from V and 4 bases from J, with 13 bases between. CDR3 DNA: TGTGCCAGCAGCCAAGGAAAGTTCGGGGGAGAGACCCAGTACTCC. It yields the protein CASSQGKFGGETQYS.

The rearrangement joins TRBV12-3 or TRBV12-4 to TRBJ1-2; D is ambiguous. The length of the CDR3 is 11 residues. V gave up 5 bases and J gave up 7 bases, with 8 bases separating them. The CDR3 is CASSRYGGYTF. DNA of the CDR3: TGTGCCAGCAGTCGATACGGTGGCTACACCTTC.

Concerning this clonotype: A much larger clone differs from this one at a single base, so this may be a read error. The chain has TRBV5-1 and TRBJ1-1; weak D call: TRBD1 (6 bases). The CDR3 contains 15 residues. Trimming removed 4 bases from V and 1 base from J, with 14 bases in between. Germline V gene lookup returns CDR1 SGHRS and CDR2 YFSETQ. DNA for the CDR3: TGCGCCAGCAGCCTAGCAGGGGTGGGGAACACTGAAGCTTTCTTT. Protein product: CASSLAGVGNTEAFF.

This chain links TRBV12-3 or TRBV12-4 with TRBJ2-5, with TRBD2 matching over 9 bases. V trimming: 4 bases; J trimming: 0 bases; junction bases outside the gene matches: 3. This CDR3 spans 15 amino acids. The CDR3 sequence is CASSWASGNQETQYF. As DNA, the CDR3 is TGTGCCAGCAGTTGGGCTAGCGGGAACCAAGAGACCCAGTACTTC.

V and J are TRBV20-1 and TRBJ2-7; 9 bases are a match to TRBD1. The CDR3 loop spans 15 amino acids. CDR1 is DFQATT and CDR2 is SNEGSKA in the germline V gene (reference sequence). V trimming: 6 bases; J trimming: 3 bases; junction bases outside the gene matches: 12. The DNA for the CDR3 is TGCAGTGCCAGCAGCCCCGGGGACAGGGTCTACGAGCAGTACTTC. Its translation: CSASSPGDRVYEQYF.

A few counts support this clonotype. The rearrangement links TRBV19 to TRBJ2-5, with 11 bases that match TRBD2. CDR1 LNHDA and CDR2 SQIVND come from the germline V gene (reference sequence). Unmatched junction bases numbered 16, after V lost 0 bases and J lost 1 base. The CDR3 extends over 21 amino acids. CDR3 bases: TGTGCCAGTAGTATAGATAAGAGCGGGACTAGCGGCCGGGGGAGCCAAGAGACCCAGTACTTC. The encoded protein is CASSIDKSGTSGRGSQETQYF.

Comments on this clonotype: This may be a read error, as it is one base from a much larger clone. The gene calls are TRBV19 and TRBJ1-1; 9 positions match TRBD1. The CDR3 runs 13 residues. Germline V gives CDR1 LNHDA, CDR2 SQIVND (reference sequence). The CDR3 nucleotides are TGTGCCAGTAGTTCCTGGGACAGGGTTGAAGCTTCCTTT. Its protein product is CASSSWDRVEASF.

A single count supports this clonotype. The chain links TRBV10-1 to TRBJ2-2; tentatively, D is TRBD1 (5 bases). V lost 3 bases and J 7 bases, leaving 12 bases between the germline ends. The CDR3 has 14 residues. Germline V lookup: CDR1 WNHNN, CDR2 SYGVQD (reference sequence). The CDR3 loop reads CASSDPGWNGELFF. CDR3 DNA: TGCGCCAGCAGTGATCCAGGGTGGAACGGGGAGCTGTTTTTT.

With respect to this clonotype: Because it lacks the conserved phenylalanine or tryptophan at the end, this CDR3 is likely a read error. The DNA is omitted, as the CDR3 cannot be located on it reliably, and the CDR3 follows TCRdb's listing. The chain is built from TRBV9 and TRBJ2-6; TRBD2 reflects the table's D call only, with no check against the DNA. CDR1 SGDLS and CDR2 YYNGEE come from the germline V gene. The CDR3 comprises 8 residues, both ends counted. This CDR3 reads CASSVSSG.

This clonotype was counted many times. V usage is TRBV6-1 and J usage is TRBJ1-6; 9 bases map to TRBD1. From germline, CDR1 is MNHNS and CDR2 SASEGT. V shed 6 bases, J shed 11 bases, and the junction held 5 bases outside the gene matches. CDR3 length: 13 residues. DNA for the CDR3: TGTGCCAGCAGGGCGACAGGGGGGACACCCCTCCACTTT. Translation gives CASRATGGTPLHF.

In this sample, this clonotype turned up once. The chain combines TRBV19 with TRBJ2-3; 8 positions agree with TRBD2. The CDR3 loop spans 15 amino acids. Germline V gene lookup returns CDR1 LNHDA and CDR2 SQIVND (reference sequence). Trimming at V came to 9 bases and at J to 6 bases, leaving 14 bases not matched to a gene. The CDR3 DNA sequence: TGTGCCAGCAGCCTCGAGCGGGGGAGAGCTGATACGCAGTATTTT. Amino acids: CASSLERGRADTQYF.

This clonotype has only a few counts. The chain's CDR3 is CASSLRWTQGYQPQHF. The CDR3 bases are TGTGCCAGTAGTCTGAGATGGACCCAAGGGTATCAGCCCCAGCATTTT. The chain combines TRBV19 with TRBJ1-5; D gene ambiguous. V was pared by 5 bases and J by 5 bases, with 19 bases between. This CDR3 comprises 16 residues. Germline assignment: CDR1 LNHDA and CDR2 SQIVND (reference sequence).

This clonotype has a count of ten or more. The CDR3 loop is CASSPRGGGNTEAFF. The CDR3 DNA sequence: TGTGCCAGCAGCCCACGGGGCGGTGGGAACACTGAAGCTTTCTTT. The genes are TRBV7-3 and TRBJ1-1, with D perhaps matching TRBD1 (5 bases). The V gene lost 5 bases and the J gene lost 1 base, with 14 bases spanning the gap. The germline gives CDR1 SGHTA, CDR2 FQGTGA. The length of the CDR3 is 15 residues. Based on the CDR3 plus reference TRBV7-3 and TRBJ1-1, the full variable domain is GAGVSQTPSNKVTEKGKYVELRCDPISGHTALYWYRQSLGQGPEFLIYFQGTGAADDSGLPNDRFFAVRPEGSVSTLKIQRTERGDSAVYLCASSPRGGGNTEAFFGQGTRLTVV.

This clonotype was observed at least ten times. The J gene is TRBJ1-4, the V gene TRBV7-6; D remains ambiguous. V was cut by 4 bases and J by 7 bases, with 13 bases left in between. The CDR3 extends over 14 amino acids. CDR1 is SGHVS and CDR2 is FNYEAQ in the germline V gene. The CDR3 DNA reads TGTGCCAGCAGCTCTCAAACGATCGGTGAAAAACTGTTTTTT. This translates into CASSSQTIGEKLFF.